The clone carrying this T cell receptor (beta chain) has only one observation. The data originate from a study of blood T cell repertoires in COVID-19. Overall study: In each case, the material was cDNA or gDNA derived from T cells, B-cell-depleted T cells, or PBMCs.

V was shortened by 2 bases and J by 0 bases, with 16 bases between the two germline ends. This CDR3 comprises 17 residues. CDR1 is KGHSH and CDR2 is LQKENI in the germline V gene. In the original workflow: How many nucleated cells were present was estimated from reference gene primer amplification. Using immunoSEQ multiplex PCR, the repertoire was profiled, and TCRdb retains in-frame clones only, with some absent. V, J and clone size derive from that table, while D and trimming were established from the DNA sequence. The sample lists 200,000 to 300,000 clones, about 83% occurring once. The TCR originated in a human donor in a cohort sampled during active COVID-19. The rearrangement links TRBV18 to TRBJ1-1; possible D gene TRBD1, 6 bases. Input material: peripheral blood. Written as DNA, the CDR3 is TGTGCCAGCTCACCAATGAACGGACAGAGCATGAACACTGAAGCTTTCTTT. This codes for CASSPMNGQSMNTEAFF.